Listed below are T cell receptor beta chains from one sample, sequenced in a study of OX40 agonist ivuxolimab in advanced cancers. TCRdb's copy holds only in-frame clones and misses some; the assay was immunoSEQ multiplex PCR. Of about 51,000 clones in the sample, around 77% were seen once. The sequences come from CD4+ or CD8+ T cells sorted from blood, collected in a trial of the OX40 agonist ivuxolimab. Receptor source: an adult with an advanced solid tumor such as melanoma, head and neck, liver or kidney cancer. The CDR3 runs from the conserved cysteine through the conserved F or W. Each record gives: D gene, J gene, V gene, clone size, CDR3 protein, CDR3 DNA. D genes are given only for firm matches. Clone size, where shown, is once, few, many, or a class for clones that have expanded.

TRBD1	TRBJ1-2	TRBV12-5	NA	CASGLDRGYGYTF	TGTGCTAGTGGTCTAGACAGGGGGTATGGCTACACCTTC
NA	TRBJ1-3	TRBV25-1	NA	CASSESGPGNTIYF	TGTGCCAGCAGTGAATCAGGGCCCGGAAACACCATATATTTT
NA	TRBJ1-2	TRBV6-4	few	CASSEGSVANGYTF	TGTGCCAGCAGTGAAGGCAGTGTCGCTAATGGCTACACCTTC
NA	TRBJ1-5	TRBV18	NA	CASSAARAGARQPQHF	TGTGCCAGCTCTGCGGCCAGGGCAGGTGCGCGTCAGCCCCAGCATTTT
TRBD1	TRBJ2-7	TRBV13	NA	CASSRTGQGAHEQYF	TGTGCCAGCAGCCGGACAGGGCAGGGTGCGCACGAGCAGTACTTC
NA	TRBJ2-3	TRBV14	NA	CASSHWTDTQYF	TGTGCCAGCAGCCACTGGACAGATACGCAGTATTTT
TRBD2	TRBJ2-1	TRBV19	NA	CASSIELAGGFNEQFF	TGTGCCAGTAGTATAGAGCTCGCGGGAGGCTTCAATGAGCAGTTCTTC
TRBD1	TRBJ1-1	TRBV30	NA	CAWSSWTGLRGEAFF	TGTGCCTGGAGTTCTTGGACAGGGCTTAGGGGTGAAGCTTTCTTT
NA	TRBJ2-7	TRBV19	NA	CASTFETGREQYF	TGTGCCAGTACCTTCGAAACGGGACGCGAGCAGTACTTC
NA	TRBJ1-4	TRBV13	NA	CASSSPGEKLFF	TGTGCCAGCAGCTCTCCGGGTGAAAAACTGTTTTTT
NA	TRBJ2-1	TRBV18	NA	CASSPGRHNEQFF	TGTGCCAGCTCACCCGGACGCCACAATGAGCAGTTCTTC
NA	TRBJ1-4	TRBV6-5	medium-sized	CASRGQGWDEKLFF	TGTGCCAGCAGGGGACAAGGGTGGGATGAAAAACTGTTTTTT
TRBD2	TRBJ2-3	TRBV9	NA	CASSGGTSLYTQYF	TGTGCCAGCAGCGGCGGGACTAGTCTTTATACGCAGTATTTT
NA	TRBJ2-7	TRBV20-1	NA	CSARATYEQYF	TGCAGTGCTAGAGCCACCTACGAGCAGTACTTC